This is a list of T cell receptor beta chains from one sample in a study of CD8+ T cells in alopecia areata. Here immunoSEQ multiplex PCR was the method, and the copy in TCRdb shows in-frame clones only, minus some. The data show roughly 140,000 clones, roughly four fifths seen once. The sample in question was CD8+ T cells sorted from blood, obtained at week 4, from a patient treated with tofacitinib. The receptor set was obtained from a human donor with alopecia areata. CDR3s include the opening cysteine and the closing phenylalanine or tryptophan. Each record gives: clone size, CDR3 length, V gene, D gene, J gene, CDR3 protein, CDR3 DNA. D genes are given only for firm matches. The size field is filled for only some rows; it gives once, few, many or a size class.

abundance: -
len: 15
v_gene: TRBV28
d_gene: -
j_gene: TRBJ1-2
CDR3aa: CASSPNRVDLYGYTF
CDR3nt: TGTGCCAGCAGTCCGAACAGGGTCGATCTCTATGGCTACACCTTC

abundance: once
len: 15
v_gene: TRBV6-5
d_gene: TRBD2
j_gene: TRBJ2-3
CDR3aa: CASSKEGLAKDTQYF
CDR3nt: TGTGCCAGCAGTAAAGAGGGACTAGCAAAAGATACGCAGTATTTT

abundance: -
len: 13
v_gene: TRBV23-1
d_gene: -
j_gene: TRBJ2-7
CDR3aa: CASSQSGGYEQYF
CDR3nt: TGCGCCAGCAGTCAATCGGGCGGCTACGAGCAGTACTTC

abundance: -
len: 14
v_gene: TRBV4-1
d_gene: -
j_gene: TRBJ2-1
CDR3aa: CASSQSAASGTLFF
CDR3nt: TGCGCCAGCAGCCAGTCCGCCGCCTCCGGGACTCTATTCTTC

abundance: -
len: 14
v_gene: TRBV7-9
d_gene: -
j_gene: TRBJ2-7
CDR3aa: CASSLGRVLNEQYF
CDR3nt: TGTGCCAGCAGCCTAGGTCGGGTACTAAACGAGCAGTACTTC

abundance: -
len: 14
v_gene: TRBV6-6
d_gene: -
j_gene: TRBJ1-3
CDR3aa: CATQSTPSGNTIYF
CDR3nt: TGTGCCACACAATCAACCCCCTCTGGAAACACCATATATTTT

abundance: few
len: 16
v_gene: TRBV4-1
d_gene: -
j_gene: TRBJ1-1
CDR3aa: CASSQDVGNMNTEAFF
CDR3nt: TGCGCCAGCAGCCAAGATGTAGGTAACATGAACACTGAAGCTTTCTTT

abundance: -
len: 12
v_gene: TRBV29-1
d_gene: -
j_gene: TRBJ2-3
CDR3aa: CSVAREEDTQYF
CDR3nt: TGCAGCGTTGCCCGCGAGGAAGATACGCAGTATTTT

abundance: -
len: 14
v_gene: TRBV6-5
d_gene: -
j_gene: TRBJ1-2
CDR3aa: CASSYSEVNYGYTF
CDR3nt: TGTGCCAGCAGTTACTCAGAAGTGAACTATGGCTACACCTTC

abundance: -
len: 15
v_gene: TRBV7-2
d_gene: -
j_gene: TRBJ2-1
CDR3aa: CASITYPGSLNEQFF
CDR3nt: TGTGCCAGCATCACCTACCCCGGGAGCCTCAATGAGCAGTTCTTC

abundance: -
len: 15
v_gene: TRBV27
d_gene: -
j_gene: TRBJ2-6
CDR3aa: CASSFWVSGANVLTF
CDR3nt: TGTGCCAGCAGTTTTTGGGTCTCTGGGGCCAACGTCCTGACTTTC

abundance: -
len: 13
v_gene: TRBV4-3
d_gene: -
j_gene: TRBJ2-3
CDR3aa: CASSQGRADTQYF
CDR3nt: TGCGCCAGCAGCCAAGGTCGGGCAGATACGCAGTATTTT

abundance: -
len: 14
v_gene: TRBV10-3
d_gene: TRBD2
j_gene: TRBJ2-7
CDR3aa: CASMRRTRSHEQYF
CDR3nt: TGTGCCAGCATGAGGCGGACTAGGTCCCACGAGCAGTACTTC

abundance: -
len: 18
v_gene: TRBV10-3
d_gene: TRBD2
j_gene: TRBJ2-5
CDR3aa: CAISEAPSGSGGEETQYF
CDR3nt: TGTGCCATCAGTGAGGCCCCAAGTGGTAGCGGGGGGGAAGAGACCCAGTACTTC

abundance: -
len: 15
v_gene: TRBV5-4
d_gene: -
j_gene: TRBJ2-1
CDR3aa: CASSLEQGSDNEQFF
CDR3nt: TGTGCCAGCAGCTTGGAACAGGGAAGTGACAATGAGCAGTTCTTC

abundance: -
len: 14
v_gene: TRBV7-9
d_gene: -
j_gene: TRBJ1-6
CDR3aa: CASSLYGSGSPLHF
CDR3nt: TGTGCCAGCAGCTTATACGGGTCTGGGTCACCCCTCCACTTT

abundance: -
len: 15
v_gene: TRBV27
d_gene: TRBD1
j_gene: TRBJ2-7
CDR3aa: CASRLGQASSYEQYF
CDR3nt: TGTGCCAGCAGACTCGGACAGGCGAGCTCCTACGAGCAGTACTTC

abundance: -
len: 14
v_gene: TRBV5-1
d_gene: -
j_gene: TRBJ2-7
CDR3aa: CASSLVLSSYEQYF
CDR3nt: TGCGCCAGCAGCTTGGTACTGAGCTCCTACGAGCAGTACTTC

abundance: -
len: 13
v_gene: TRBV6-5
d_gene: -
j_gene: TRBJ2-1
CDR3aa: CASSYGGGNEQFF
CDR3nt: TGTGCCAGCAGTTACGGGGGTGGCAATGAGCAGTTCTTC

abundance: -
len: 15
v_gene: TRBV4-1
d_gene: TRBD1
j_gene: TRBJ1-2
CDR3aa: CASSLQGAVDYGYTF
CDR3nt: TGCGCCAGCAGCCTACAGGGGGCAGTAGACTATGGCTACACCTTC

abundance: -
len: 12
v_gene: TRBV6-1
d_gene: TRBD1
j_gene: TRBJ2-7
CDR3aa: CASRQQGYEQYF
CDR3nt: TGTGCCAGCAGACAACAGGGGTACGAGCAGTACTTC

abundance: -
len: 15
v_gene: TRBV4-1
d_gene: TRBD2
j_gene: TRBJ2-7
CDR3aa: CASSQEVTSYNEQYF
CDR3nt: TGCGCCAGCAGCCAAGAAGTGACTAGCTATAACGAGCAGTACTTC

abundance: -
len: 13
v_gene: TRBV29-1
d_gene: TRBD2
j_gene: TRBJ2-1
CDR3aa: CSGSGGAYNEQFF
CDR3nt: TGCTCAGGTAGCGGGGGGGCCTACAATGAGCAGTTCTTC

abundance: -
len: 13
v_gene: TRBV6-5
d_gene: -
j_gene: TRBJ2-5
CDR3aa: CASSPGGTFAQYF
CDR3nt: TGTGCCAGCAGTCCCGGTGGCACCTTCGCCCAGTACTTC

abundance: -
len: 16
v_gene: TRBV7-2
d_gene: -
j_gene: TRBJ2-3
CDR3aa: CASSYGPMKSTDTQYF
CDR3nt: TGTGCCAGCAGCTACGGACCGATGAAAAGCACAGATACGCAGTATTTT

abundance: -
len: 15
v_gene: TRBV5-1
d_gene: TRBD1
j_gene: TRBJ2-1
CDR3aa: CASSLPDRGVNEQFF
CDR3nt: TGCGCCAGCAGCTTGCCGGACAGGGGTGTCAATGAGCAGTTCTTC

abundance: -
len: 15
v_gene: TRBV4-1
d_gene: -
j_gene: TRBJ1-6
CDR3aa: CASSQSYLNNSPLHF
CDR3nt: TGCGCCAGCAGCCAGTCATATCTTAATAATTCACCCCTCCACTTT

abundance: few
len: 15
v_gene: TRBV6-5
d_gene: -
j_gene: TRBJ1-2
CDR3aa: CASSSKDRTNYGYTF
CDR3nt: TGTGCCAGCAGTTCGAAAGACAGAACTAACTATGGCTACACCTTC

abundance: -
len: 14
v_gene: TRBV10-3
d_gene: -
j_gene: TRBJ2-5
CDR3aa: CAIKSTASQETQYF
CDR3nt: TGTGCCATCAAATCGACTGCCTCCCAAGAGACCCAGTACTTC

abundance: -
len: 17
v_gene: TRBV11-3
d_gene: -
j_gene: TRBJ2-5
CDR3aa: CASSSGIGAWAQETQYF
CDR3nt: TGTGCCAGCAGCTCGGGCATCGGGGCTTGGGCCCAAGAGACCCAGTACTTC

abundance: once
len: 16
v_gene: TRBV7-8
d_gene: -
j_gene: TRBJ2-3
CDR3aa: CASSLALELGTDTQYF
CDR3nt: TGTGCCAGCAGCTTAGCTTTGGAGCTGGGCACAGATACGCAGTATTTT

abundance: -
len: 15
v_gene: TRBV4-1
d_gene: -
j_gene: TRBJ1-2
CDR3aa: CASSQDDGQGYGYTF
CDR3nt: TGCGCCAGCAGCCAAGATGACGGACAAGGTTACGGCTACACCTTC

abundance: few
len: 15
v_gene: TRBV7-9
d_gene: -
j_gene: TRBJ2-3
CDR3aa: CASSQLAAEADTQYF
CDR3nt: TGTGCCAGCAGCCAGCTAGCAGCGGAGGCAGATACGCAGTATTTT

abundance: -
len: 13
v_gene: TRBV29-1
d_gene: -
j_gene: TRBJ1-2
CDR3aa: CSVTGREQDGYTF
CDR3nt: TGCAGCGTTACCGGGAGGGAGCAGGATGGCTACACCTTC

abundance: -
len: 14
v_gene: TRBV7-9
d_gene: -
j_gene: TRBJ2-3
CDR3aa: CASSLEDTTDTQYF
CDR3nt: TGTGCCAGCAGCTTAGAAGACACCACAGATACGCAGTATTTT

abundance: -
len: 15
v_gene: TRBV6-5
d_gene: TRBD1
j_gene: TRBJ1-2
CDR3aa: CASSFPGTGVGGYTF
CDR3nt: TGTGCCAGCAGTTTCCCCGGGACAGGGGTCGGTGGCTACACCTTC

abundance: -
len: 16
v_gene: TRBV5-6
d_gene: TRBD1
j_gene: TRBJ2-3
CDR3aa: CASSSKGQPRRDTQYF
CDR3nt: TGTGCCAGCAGCTCCAAGGGACAGCCCCGCCGAGATACGCAGTATTTT

abundance: -
len: 14
v_gene: TRBV5-1
d_gene: -
j_gene: TRBJ2-7
CDR3aa: CASSLEYRVYEQYF
CDR3nt: TGCGCCAGCAGCTTGGAGTACAGAGTCTACGAGCAGTACTTC

abundance: few
len: 19
v_gene: TRBV2
d_gene: TRBD2
j_gene: TRBJ2-2
CDR3aa: CASRTPEGAGGPNTGELFF
CDR3nt: TGTGCCAGCAGGACCCCCGAGGGAGCGGGGGGGCCCAACACCGGGGAGCTGTTTTTT

abundance: few
len: 13
v_gene: TRBV29-1
d_gene: -
j_gene: TRBJ2-7
CDR3aa: CSVSVGRTYEQYF
CDR3nt: TGCAGCGTGTCCGTTGGACGGACCTACGAGCAGTACTTC

abundance: -
len: 19
v_gene: TRBV7-9
d_gene: -
j_gene: TRBJ1-2
CDR3aa: CASSFIAGGWSPNRLGYTF
CDR3nt: TGTGCCAGCAGCTTTATTGCGGGGGGATGGTCCCCCAATCGGCTCGGCTACACCTTC

abundance: -
len: 13
v_gene: TRBV4-3
d_gene: -
j_gene: TRBJ1-1
CDR3aa: CASSQDRNTEAFF
CDR3nt: TGCGCCAGCAGCCAAGACCGGAACACTGAAGCTTTCTTT

abundance: few
len: 18
v_gene: TRBV6-1
d_gene: -
j_gene: TRBJ1-1
CDR3aa: CASSEQRGRGAMNTEAFF
CDR3nt: TGTGCCAGCAGCGAACAGCGCGGCAGGGGCGCCATGAACACTGAAGCTTTCTTT

abundance: -
len: 14
v_gene: TRBV29-1
d_gene: -
j_gene: TRBJ1-2
CDR3aa: CSVGPSGQRYGYTF
CDR3nt: TGCAGCGTTGGACCTTCAGGACAGCGCTATGGCTACACCTTC

abundance: -
len: 17
v_gene: TRBV25-1
d_gene: -
j_gene: TRBJ2-1
CDR3aa: CASSDPRRPSSYNEQFF
CDR3nt: TGTGCCAGCAGCGACCCGAGGAGGCCGTCTTCCTACAATGAGCAGTTCTTC

abundance: -
len: 12
v_gene: TRBV6-5
d_gene: -
j_gene: TRBJ1-2
CDR3aa: CASAYGGGDYTF
CDR3nt: TGTGCCAGCGCCTATGGAGGGGGTGACTACACCTTC

abundance: -
len: 13
v_gene: TRBV29-1
d_gene: -
j_gene: TRBJ2-7
CDR3aa: CSVLDGSGLEQYF
CDR3nt: TGCAGCGTCCTGGACGGGAGCGGCCTCGAGCAGTACTTC

abundance: -
len: 15
v_gene: TRBV7-6
d_gene: TRBD2
j_gene: TRBJ2-1
CDR3aa: CASSLAAGGASEQFF
CDR3nt: TGTGCCAGCAGCTTAGCTGCGGGGGGGGCGAGTGAGCAGTTCTTC

abundance: -
len: 15
v_gene: TRBV2
d_gene: TRBD2
j_gene: TRBJ2-1
CDR3aa: CASTPSGAVYNEQFF
CDR3nt: TGTGCCAGCACCCCTAGCGGGGCGGTCTACAATGAGCAGTTCTTC

abundance: -
len: 16
v_gene: TRBV27
d_gene: TRBD2
j_gene: TRBJ2-7
CDR3aa: CASSPGTSGGGYEQYF
CDR3nt: TGTGCCAGCAGTCCCGGGACTAGCGGGGGGGGGTACGAGCAGTACTTC

abundance: few
len: 14
v_gene: TRBV9
d_gene: TRBD2
j_gene: TRBJ2-1
CDR3aa: CASSPQRGGHTQFF
CDR3nt: TGTGCCAGCAGCCCCCAGCGGGGGGGACACACGCAGTTCTTC

abundance: -
len: 15
v_gene: TRBV27
d_gene: TRBD1
j_gene: TRBJ2-5
CDR3aa: CASSGGDRGRETQYF
CDR3nt: TGTGCCAGCAGTGGCGGGGACAGGGGACGGGAGACCCAGTACTTC

abundance: -
len: 14
v_gene: TRBV27
d_gene: -
j_gene: TRBJ2-1
CDR3aa: CASSAERSLDEQFF
CDR3nt: TGTGCCAGCAGTGCTGAGAGAAGCCTGGATGAGCAGTTCTTC

abundance: -
len: 18
v_gene: TRBV7-2
d_gene: TRBD1
j_gene: TRBJ2-5
CDR3aa: CASSLPKTGQGGWETQYF
CDR3nt: TGTGCCAGCAGCTTACCTAAAACGGGACAGGGAGGATGGGAGACCCAGTACTTC